The clone carrying this TCR beta chain was picked up one time. The sample is drawn from a study of blood T cell repertoires in COVID-19. In the study overall: Sources were T cells, B-cell-depleted T cells, or PBMCs; the material itself was cDNA or gDNA.

Enrolled through a virtual design, the participants were between roughly 18 and 89 years of age and came from some 25 US areas. Resolution of symptoms, clearance, or two negative PCRs was present in recovered Cohort 3 donors. Trimming at V came to 7 bases and at J to 1 base, leaving 5 bases not matched to a gene. The CDR3 runs 14 residues. Per the germline V gene, CDR1 is MDHEN and CDR2 is SYDVKM. Authors' methods: Reference gene primer amplification yielded estimated nucleated cell counts. The assay was immunoSEQ multiplex PCR, and TCRdb's table has in-frame clones only and misses some. Clone size and the V and J calls come from that table; the DNA yielded D and trimming. The table shows about 310,000 clones, with about 91% occurring only once.

The TCR sequence derives from a woman aged 18-29 years who had recovered from COVID-19. V gene TRBV28 combines with J gene TRBJ2-3, with 7 nucleotides matching TRBD2. Sequencing was performed on PBMCs or T cells enriched from blood (not recorded which). The CDR3 region has the DNA TGTGCCAGCAACGGCGGGAGTGGCACAGATACGCAGTATTTT. Translating gives CASNGGSGTDTQYF.